What follows are 7 T cell receptor beta chains derived from one specimen sequenced in a study of T cells in tumors after PD-1 blockade. The assay was immunoSEQ multiplex PCR, and TCRdb's table has in-frame clones only and misses some. The sample includes fewer than 35,000 clones, 78% of them seen just once. The sample in question was PBMCs, obtained before anti-PD-1 treatment. Source of these receptors: a human donor with basal cell carcinoma.

V and J are TRBV20-1 and TRBJ2-5, with D possibly being TRBD1 (5 bases). Looked up from germline, CDR1 is DFQATT and CDR2 is SNEGSKA (reference sequence). The CDR3 length is 13 residues. V was trimmed by 3 bases and J by 4 bases, leaving 12 bases between them. The CDR3 loop reads CSASLRQLETQYF. CDR3 nucleotides: TGCAGTGCTAGTTTGCGACAGTTAGAGACCCAGTACTTC.

CDR3 sequence reads: CASSDRGPNYGYTF. CDR3 DNA sequence: TGTGCCAGCAGCGACAGGGGGCCTAACTATGGCTACACCTTC. The chain carries TRBV6-6 and TRBJ1-2, with 10 positions matching TRBD1. Germline V CDR1 and CDR2: MNHNY, SVGAGI (reference sequence). Trimming cost V 6 bases and J 0 bases; bases outside gene matches: 1. The CDR3 covers 14 residues.

The gene calls are TRBV7-3 and TRBJ2-3; a weak D match, TRBD1 (6 bases). V dropped 5 bases and J dropped 2 bases, with 11 bases sitting between them. The CDR3 length is 14 residues. Germline CDR1 SGHTA, CDR2 FQGTGA. The CDR3: CASSPRDITDTQYF. DNA of the CDR3: TGTGCCAGCAGCCCCCGGGACATCACAGATACGCAGTATTTT.

The CDR3 sequence is CASSSLQETQYF. CDR3 in DNA: TGTGCCAGCAGTTCCTTACAAGAGACCCAGTACTTC. The genes are TRBV27 and TRBJ2-5; D unresolved. V dropped 4 bases and J dropped 2 bases, with 5 bases sitting between them. Germline V CDR1 and CDR2: MNHEY, SMNVEV (reference sequence). This CDR3 is 12 amino acids long.

This clone is hyperexpanded in the sample. This chain uses TRBV6-2 or TRBV6-3 with TRBJ1-2; TRBD1 matches at 7 bases. V lost 3 bases to trimming and J lost 4 bases; unmatched junction nucleotides: 8. This CDR3 is built from 15 residues. Per germline, CDR1 MNHEY and CDR2 SVGEGT. For the CDR3, the DNA is TGTGCCAGCAGTTATTCCGGCAGGGGGTCCTATGGCTACACCTTC. It codes for CASSYSGRGSYGYTF.

This clone was observed once. The J gene is TRBJ2-1, the V gene TRBV6-6, with 7 nucleotides matching TRBD1. Per germline, CDR1 MNHNY and CDR2 SVGAGI (reference sequence). The CDR3 sequence is 13 residues long. V shed 0 bases, J shed 10 bases, and the junction held 3 bases outside the gene matches. The DNA for the CDR3 is TGTGCCAGCAGTTACTCACAGGGGTACGAGCAGTTCTTC. Protein product: CASSYSQGYEQFF.

The chain links TRBV9 to TRBJ2-4; perhaps TRBD2 as D (5 bases). The V gene's germline CDR1 is SGDLS and CDR2 YYNGEE. V was cut by 3 bases and J by 3 bases, with 13 bases left in between. This CDR3 is 15 amino acids long. CDR3 nucleotide sequence: TGTGCCAGCAGCGCGAGAGCGGTGGGCAAAAACATTCAGTACTTC. Protein: CASSARAVGKNIQYF.